The present TCR beta chain was sequenced within a study of cytomegalovirus exposure and HLA in healthy donors. Study outcomes and limitations: While the bulk of TCR sequences proved rare, some public TCRs turned up in many donors. The TCR clusters that emerged in the first cohort tended, a later analysis found, to co-occur in the 120 or so validation repertoires. Specificity of a few CMV-associated chains for CMV antigens was verified in vitro.

A word on this clone: Antigen unknown.

The repertoire was sequenced with immunoSEQ multiplex PCR; TCRdb's copy has only in-frame clones and lacks some. The table shows about 160,000 clones, with around 81% occurring only once. This CDR3 contains 10 residues. The germline V gene has CDR1 MNHEY and CDR2 SMNVEV (reference sequence). Sequencing was done on a sample of PBMCs. The chain has TRBV27 and TRBJ1-3, with a tentative D call TRBD1 (5 bases). The source is a man aged 30-40 years in good health and CMV-seropositive. CDR3 nucleotide sequence: TGTCCCGACAGTGGAAACACCATATATTTT. Protein sequence: CPDSGNTIYF.